The rows below give T cell receptor beta chains drawn from one sample of a study of circulating and synovial CD4+ cells in juvenile arthritis. Sequenced by immunoSEQ multiplex PCR; TCRdb stores in-frame clones only, minus some. The repertoire includes about 32,000 clones, around 96% of them detected once, and 0.6% to 0.8% sits in the top ten. Material: CD4+ T cells from blood. All receptors come from a human donor with juvenile idiopathic arthritis. Both conserved end residues are part of each CDR3. The D gene is left open where the match is weak. Clone size is shown for a subset of rows, as once, few, many or a class of expanded clone.

TRBV15	TRBJ1-5	NA	NA	CATSRDRGGRGNQPQHF	TGTGCCACCAGCAGAGATCGAGGGGGAAGGGGCAATCAGCCCCAGCATTTT
TRBV7-2	TRBJ2-2	NA	NA	CASRVDYYTGELFF	TGTGCCAGCAGGGTGGACTACTACACCGGGGAGCTGTTTTTT
TRBV5-5	TRBJ1-5	NA	TRBD1	CASSRTGSQPQHF	TGTGCCAGCAGCCGGACAGGGTCCCAGCCCCAGCATTTT
TRBV27	TRBJ1-6	NA	TRBD1	CASSLTGQGYSPLHF	TGTGCCAGCAGTTTAACCGGACAGGGGTATTCACCCCTCCACTTT
TRBV11-3	TRBJ2-7	NA	TRBD2	CASSPGLAGPYEQYF	TGTGCCAGCAGCCCGGGACTAGCGGGACCCTACGAGCAGTACTTC
TRBV28	TRBJ1-5	NA	NA	CASTEQDQPQHF	TGTGCCAGCACCGAACAGGATCAGCCCCAGCATTTT
TRBV5-6	TRBJ2-1	once	TRBD1	CASSLGDSSSYNEQFF	TGTGCCAGCAGCTTAGGGGACAGCAGCTCCTACAATGAGCAGTTCTTC
TRBV10-3	TRBJ2-5	NA	NA	CAISPDRETQYF	TGTGCCATCAGTCCGGACAGAGAGACCCAGTACTTC
TRBV5-4	TRBJ2-7	NA	TRBD1	CASSSGQGAREQYF	TGTGCCAGCAGCTCAGGACAGGGGGCTCGTGAGCAGTACTTC
TRBV12-5	TRBJ2-1	NA	NA	CASGLVHGRGYNEQFF	TGTGCTAGTGGTTTGGTACACGGGAGAGGGTACAATGAGCAGTTCTTC
TRBV7-2	TRBJ2-4	NA	TRBD2	CASSSRTSGGTAKNIQYF	TGTGCCAGCAGCTCCCGGACTAGCGGGGGTACGGCCAAAAACATTCAGTACTTC
TRBV28	TRBJ2-7	NA	TRBD2	CASMSPGTTLEQYF	TGTGCCAGCATGAGCCCCGGGACTACGCTCGAGCAGTACTTC
TRBV29-1	TRBJ2-3	NA	NA	CSVAPLLRTDTQYF	TGCAGCGTTGCCCCCCTTCTCCGGACAGATACGCAGTATTTT
TRBV7-8	TRBJ2-2	NA	NA	CASSLGERGELFF	TGTGCCAGCAGCTTGGGCGAACGTGGGGAGCTGTTTTTT
TRBV30	TRBJ1-5	NA	NA	CAWSVLRTADSNQPQHF	TGTGCCTGGAGTGTACTGAGGACAGCCGATAGCAATCAGCCCCAGCATTTT
TRBV6-6	TRBJ1-1	once	NA	CASSSKGPGGQGAFF	TGTGCCAGCAGTTCCAAAGGCCCGGGGGGGCAAGGGGCTTTCTTT
TRBV4-1	TRBJ2-1	NA	NA	CASSQARADEQFF	TGCGCCAGCAGCCAAGCCCGAGCGGATGAGCAGTTCTTC
TRBV4-1	TRBJ2-7	NA	TRBD1	CASSASGTGLAHEQYF	TGCGCCAGCAGCGCGAGTGGGACAGGGCTGGCCCACGAGCAGTACTTC
TRBV18	TRBJ1-1	NA	TRBD1	CASSHRTGEAFF	TGTGCCAGCTCGCATAGGACAGGTGAAGCTTTCTTT
TRBV5-1	TRBJ2-1	NA	NA	CASSSRDTEQFF	TGCGCCAGCAGCTCCCGGGACACTGAGCAGTTCTTC
TRBV6-1	TRBJ2-5	NA	NA	CASSSRGQQETQYF	TGTGCCAGCAGTTCCCGAGGACAGCAAGAGACCCAGTACTTC
TRBV2	TRBJ2-5	once	TRBD2	CASSRRVSGRSAETQYF	TGTGCCAGCAGCCGAAGGGTTAGCGGGAGATCGGCAGAGACCCAGTACTTC
TRBV6-5	TRBJ2-4	NA	TRBD1	CASSYTGGIQYF	TGTGCCAGCAGTTACACAGGGGGCATTCAGTACTTC
TRBV18	TRBJ1-6	NA	NA	CASSLTANRDNSPLHF	TGTGCCAGCTCTCTTACCGCGAATCGGGATAATTCACCCCTCCACTTT
TRBV18	TRBJ2-5	NA	NA	CASSPPGLQETQYF	TGTGCCAGCTCACCCCCAGGACTCCAAGAGACCCAGTACTTC
TRBV19	TRBJ2-1	NA	TRBD2	CASSIESLASGSHNEQFF	TGTGCCAGTAGTATTGAGTCGTTAGCTAGCGGGAGCCACAATGAGCAGTTCTTC
TRBV5-4	TRBJ2-7	NA	TRBD1	CASTPGQGPYEQYF	TGTGCCAGCACTCCTGGACAGGGGCCCTACGAGCAGTACTTC
TRBV5-4	TRBJ2-5	NA	TRBD1	CASSLKTGYETQYF	TGTGCCAGCAGCCTTAAGACAGGGTACGAGACCCAGTACTTC
TRBV7-2	TRBJ1-3	few	TRBD1	CASSLRTGRIYF	TGTGCCAGCAGCTTACGGACAGGGCGGATATATTTT
TRBV7-9	TRBJ2-1	NA	TRBD1	CASSPPLTGPNYNEQFF	TGTGCCAGCAGCCCCCCGCTGACAGGGCCAAACTACAATGAGCAGTTCTTC